Presented here are 26 T cell receptor beta chains from one specimen sequenced in a study of blood T cell repertoires in COVID-19. Assay: immunoSEQ multiplex PCR; the TCRdb copy retains only in-frame clones and omits some. The data show roughly 100,000 clones, with roughly 80% seen just once and around 4.8% held by the top ten. The sample was peripheral blood. The receptors originated from a man aged 80 or over with COVID-19, enrolled during active disease.

The genes are TRBV7-6 and TRBJ1-6; the D is unclear. The CDR3 covers 15 residues. Germline V lookup: CDR1 SGHVS, CDR2 FNYEAQ. V dropped 5 bases and J dropped 2 bases, with 10 bases sitting between them. In nucleotides, the CDR3 is TGTGCCAGCAGCGCGGTTGCAACCTATAATTCACCCCTCCACTTT. Translating it yields CASSAVATYNSPLHF.

This clone was found a few times. The V gene is TRBV10-1, the J gene TRBJ2-7, with D tentatively TRBD1 (6 bases). Germline lookup yields CDR1 WNHNN and CDR2 SYGVQD (reference sequence). The CDR3 loop spans 12 amino acids. The germline V and J ends were trimmed by 0 bases and 12 bases, with 12 bases remaining between them. DNA for the CDR3: TGCGCCAGCAGTGAGTCCGGACAGCCGCTGTACTTC. It encodes CASSESGQPLYF.

This clone was picked up one time. The V gene is TRBV19, the J gene TRBJ1-1, with D unclear. Trimming cost V 3 bases and J 4 bases, with 12 bases left between them. CDR3 size: 14 residues. Germline values: CDR1 LNHDA, CDR2 SQIVND (reference sequence). The CDR3 loop is CASSIGVGITEAFF. CDR3 sequence (DNA): TGTGCCAGTAGTATCGGGGTAGGCATCACTGAAGCTTTCTTT. Full variable domain (outside the CDR3, taken from reference TRBV19 and TRBJ1-1): DGGITQSPKYLFRKEGQNVTLSCEQNLNHDAMYWYRQDPGQGLRLIYYSQIVNDFQKGDIAEGYSVSREKKESFPLTVTSAQKNPTAFYLCASSIGVGITEAFFGQGTRLTVV.

The rearrangement links TRBV3-1 (or the pseudogene TRBV3-2) to TRBJ1-4; tentatively, D is TRBD1 (6 bases). Trimming cost V 4 bases and J 6 bases, with 15 bases left between them. Looked up from germline, CDR1 is LGHDT and CDR2 is YNNKEL (reference sequence). CDR3 length: 15 amino acids. As DNA, the CDR3 is TGTGCCAGCAGCCGAAGCAGGGGTCTAGATGAAAAACTGTTTTTT. This translates into CASSRSRGLDEKLFF.

The chain employs TRBV9 and TRBJ2-1, with TRBD2 matching over 8 bases. With V trimmed by 0 bases and J by 6 bases, 5 bases remained unmatched. The CDR3 has 15 amino acids. CDR1 and CDR2 (germline): SGDLS, YYNGEE. The CDR3 region is CASSVAAGVPNEQFF. CDR3 nucleotides: TGTGCCAGCAGCGTAGCAGCGGGGGTTCCCAATGAGCAGTTCTTC.

Details on this clone: Other DNA sequences from this sample encode an identical CDR3 as well. V is TRBV5-1 and J is TRBJ2-5; possible D gene TRBD1, 5 bases. The CDR3 extends over 12 amino acids. Trimming pared 1 base from V and 4 bases from J, leaving 5 bases between. CDR1 and CDR2 (germline): SGHRS, YFSETQ. The CDR3 DNA reads TGCGCCAGCAGCTTGACAGGAGAGACCCAGTACTTC. Encoded protein: CASSLTGETQYF.

This clone was observed a handful of times. V usage is TRBV10-3 and J usage is TRBJ1-3; weak D call: TRBD1 (5 bases). The ends were cut back, 4 bases at V and 4 bases at J, with 17 bases in the middle. Per the germline V gene, CDR1 is ENHRY and CDR2 is SYGVKD. CDR3 length equals 16 residues. The DNA for the CDR3 is TGTGCCATCAGTGGAACCCAGGGATTCTTGGGAAACACCATATATTTT. Amino acid sequence: CAISGTQGFLGNTIYF.

The chain carries TRBV18 and TRBJ1-1; D may be TRBD1 (5 bases). V was cut by 4 bases and J by 1 base, with 10 bases left in between. The CDR3 is 14 amino acids. In germline, CDR1 is KGHSH, CDR2 LQKENI. The CDR3 DNA sequence: TGTGCCAGCTCACGGGAAGGGGCGAACACTGAAGCTTTCTTT. This gives the protein CASSREGANTEAFF.

The chain links TRBV5-6 to TRBJ2-2; TRBD2 is a possible D gene (6 bases). Deletions cut 4 bases from V and 4 bases from J, with 17 bases between. Germline V gives CDR1 SGHDT, CDR2 YYEEEE. This CDR3 has 16 amino acids. CDR3 nucleotide sequence: TGTGCCAGCAGCCTAGCGTCGGGCGTGAGCACCGGGGAGCTGTTTTTT. Its translation: CASSLASGVSTGELFF.

The CDR3 is CATGRQGTTEAFF. Written as DNA, the CDR3 is TGTGCCACTGGGCGGCAGGGCACCACTGAAGCTTTCTTT. The V call is TRBV24-1, the J call TRBJ1-1; perhaps TRBD1 as D (5 bases). The CDR3 runs to 13 residues. Germline V gene lookup returns CDR1 KGHDR and CDR2 SFDVKD. The V and J ends lost 10 bases and 4 bases respectively, with 15 bases between them.

In nucleotides, the CDR3 is TGTGCCAGCAGCTACGGACAGGGGGGAGCTAACTATGGCTACACCTTC. Its translation: CASSYGQGGANYGYTF. The chain uses TRBV6-5 and TRBJ1-2; 10 nucleotides match TRBD1. Germline trimming cut 6 bases from V and 0 bases from J; bases unmatched to any gene: 7. The CDR3 covers 16 residues. CDR1 and CDR2 (germline): MNHEY, SVGAGI.

V gene TRBV13 combines with J gene TRBJ1-2; 11 nucleotides agree with TRBD1. CDR3 length: 16 amino acids. Germline V gene data show CDR1 as PRHDT and CDR2 as FYEKMQ (reference sequence). Trimming took 3 bases from V and 4 from J; bases not matched to a gene: 7. The CDR3 DNA sequence: TGTGCCAGCAGCTTCCGGGGGACAGGGGGAAGCTATGGCTACACCTTC. Its translation is CASSFRGTGGSYGYTF.

CDR3 sequence reads: CASSVVGSPYNEQFF. CDR3 in DNA: TGTGCCAGCAGCGTAGTCGGGAGTCCCTACAATGAGCAGTTCTTC. The chain has TRBV9 and TRBJ2-1, with TRBD2 as a possible D gene (6 bases). This CDR3 region has 15 residues. V was shortened by 0 bases and J by 2 bases, with 9 bases between the two germline ends. Germline V gene data show CDR1 as SGDLS and CDR2 as YYNGEE.

The chain has TRBV5-4 and TRBJ2-1, with a possible D match to TRBD2 (6 bases). Germline V CDR1 and CDR2: SGHNT, YYREEE (reference sequence). There are 18 residues in the CDR3. V was pared by 0 bases and J by 5 bases, with 21 bases between. The CDR3 DNA sequence: TGTGCCAGCAGCTTGGGACGGGACTCTCCCTTGTCTGACAATGAGCAGTTCTTC. Translated: CASSLGRDSPLSDNEQFF.

CDR3 sequence reads: CASSLVLGLAGPDNEQFF. The CDR3 coding sequence is TGTGCCAGCAGCTTGGTTTTGGGTCTGGCAGGGCCTGACAATGAGCAGTTCTTC. This chain links TRBV5-8 with TRBJ2-1; maybe TRBD1 (5 bases). The CDR3 totals 18 residues. The germline V gene has CDR1 SGHTS and CDR2 YDEGEE. V was clipped by 0 bases and J by 5 bases, with 21 bases between them. Full variable domain (missing parts from reference TRBV5-8 and TRBJ2-1): EAGVTQSPTHLIKTRGQQATLRCSPISGHTSVYWYQQALGLGLQFLLWYDEGEERNRGNFPPRFSGRQFPNYSSELNVNALELEDSALYLCASSLVLGLAGPDNEQFFGPGTRLTVL.

The rearrangement links TRBV2 to TRBJ1-2; D might be TRBD1 (6 bases). Per germline, CDR1 SNHLY and CDR2 FYNNEI. This CDR3 contains 14 residues. V gave up 3 bases and J gave up 4 bases, with 12 bases separating them. The CDR3 loop is CASSDGRGSYGYTF. CDR3 nucleotides: TGTGCCAGCAGTGATGGCAGGGGCTCCTATGGCTACACCTTC.

This chain uses TRBV3-1 (or the pseudogene TRBV3-2) with TRBJ1-6, with 8 bases that match TRBD1. V shed 5 bases and J 9 bases; nucleotides not matched to a gene: 15. Germline V gives CDR1 LGHDT, CDR2 YNNKEL (reference sequence). CDR3 length: 17 residues. The CDR3: CASSSLSGQGVISPLHF. Written as DNA, the CDR3 is TGTGCCAGCAGCTCACTCTCCGGACAGGGAGTAATTTCACCCCTCCACTTT.

The rearrangement joins TRBV19 to TRBJ1-1; D possibly corresponds to TRBD1 (6 bases). The CDR3 has 15 residues. Germline lookup yields CDR1 LNHDA and CDR2 SQIVND (reference sequence). The ends were cut back, 9 bases at V and 5 bases at J, with 22 bases in the middle. The CDR3 nucleotides are TGTGCCAGCTTTAATTCGCCACAGGGAAGTACTGAAGCTTTCTTT. Amino acids: CASFNSPQGSTEAFF.

The chain carries TRBV6-1 and TRBJ1-5; TRBD1 aligns across 8 bases. The trim removed 2 bases at V and 7 bases at J, leaving 10 bases unmatched. The CDR3 totals 16 residues. The germline V gene has CDR1 MNHNS and CDR2 SASEGT. The CDR3 protein is CASSEWARGPPQPQHF. DNA for the CDR3: TGTGCCAGCAGTGAATGGGCCAGGGGGCCCCCCCAGCCCCAGCATTTT.

This clone turned up a few times. V usage is TRBV2 and J usage is TRBJ1-1; possibly TRBD1 for D (6 bases). In germline, CDR1 is SNHLY, CDR2 FYNNEI. The V end was cut by 5 bases, the J end by 3 bases, with 13 bases between. This CDR3 is 14 amino acids long. CDR3 coding DNA: TGTGCCAGCAGTACAGGGCCGGCGTACACTGAAGCTTTCTTT. Translated, it gives CASSTGPAYTEAFF.

V is TRBV29-1 and J is TRBJ2-4; D might be TRBD2 (6 bases). The CDR3 runs 13 residues. V lost 6 bases and J 0 bases, leaving 9 bases between the germline ends. CDR1 and CDR2 from the germline V gene are SQVTM and ANQGSEA. CDR3 loop: CSVGDLAKNIQYF. CDR3 coding DNA: TGCAGCGTCGGGGACTTAGCCAAAAACATTCAGTACTTC.

The chain employs TRBV5-1 and TRBJ2-1; 7 nucleotides agree with TRBD1. The V and J ends lost 4 bases and 0 bases, in that order; junction bases with no gene match: 7. The CDR3 has 16 residues. Per germline, CDR1 SGHRS and CDR2 YFSETQ. CDR3 amino acids: CASSHSGQTSYNEQFF. CDR3 DNA: TGCGCCAGCAGCCACTCGGGACAGACCTCCTACAATGAGCAGTTCTTC.

This clone occurred a few times. The gene calls are TRBV19 and TRBJ2-7, with 7 bases that match TRBD1. J was trimmed by 8 bases and V by 1 base; bases with no gene match: 8. The CDR3 has 14 residues. Looked up from germline, CDR1 is LNHDA and CDR2 is SQIVND (reference sequence). In DNA, the CDR3 is TGTGCCAGTAGTATAGTCCCCAGGGGGAACCAGCAGTACTTC. The encoded protein is CASSIVPRGNQQYF.

CDR3 residues: CASSVGGRSYEQYF. The CDR3 bases are TGTGCCAGCAGCGTAGGGGGGAGGTCCTACGAGCAGTACTTC. This chain connects TRBV9 to TRBJ2-7, with a weak D call TRBD2 (6 bases). V was clipped by 0 bases and J by 1 base, with 8 bases between them. The CDR3 spans 14 residues. CDR1 is SGDLS and CDR2 is YYNGEE in the germline V gene.

This clone occurred once. V and J are TRBV18 and TRBJ2-1; 9 nucleotides line up with TRBD1. Trimming took 8 bases from V and 5 from J; bases not matched to a gene: 4. The CDR3 extends over 13 amino acids. CDR1 is KGHSH, CDR2 LQKENI, per germline. The CDR3 reads CASRQGGHNEQFF. The CDR3 DNA follows: TGTGCCAGCCGACAGGGGGGTCACAATGAGCAGTTCTTC.

The rearrangement links TRBV6-2 or TRBV6-3 to TRBJ1-2; 10 nucleotides line up with TRBD1. CDR3 length: 14 amino acids. Germline V gene data show CDR1 as MNHEY and CDR2 as SVGEGT. J gave up 4 bases and V 6 bases, and 5 bases lay outside the gene matches. The CDR3 sequence: CASSAGQGGYGYTF. In nucleotides, the CDR3 is TGTGCCAGCAGCGCAGGACAGGGGGGCTATGGCTACACCTTC.